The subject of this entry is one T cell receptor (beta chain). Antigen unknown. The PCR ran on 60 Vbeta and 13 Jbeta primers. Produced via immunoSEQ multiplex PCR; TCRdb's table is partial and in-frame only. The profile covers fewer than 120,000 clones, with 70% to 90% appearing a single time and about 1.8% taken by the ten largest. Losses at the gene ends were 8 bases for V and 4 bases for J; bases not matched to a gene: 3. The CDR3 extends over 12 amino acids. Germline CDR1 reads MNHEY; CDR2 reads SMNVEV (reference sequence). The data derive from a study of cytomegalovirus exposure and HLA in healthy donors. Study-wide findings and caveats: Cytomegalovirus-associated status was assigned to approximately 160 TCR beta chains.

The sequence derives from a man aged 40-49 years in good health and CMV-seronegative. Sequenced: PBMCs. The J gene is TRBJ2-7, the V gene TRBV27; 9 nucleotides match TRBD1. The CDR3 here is CASGTGWYEQYF. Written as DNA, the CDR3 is TGTGCCAGCGGGACAGGGTGGTACGAGCAGTACTTC.